The entry below describes one T cell receptor (beta chain). The antigen is unknown. Profiling relied on immunoSEQ multiplex PCR, and the TCRdb table lists in-frame clones only, not all of them. This sample has 150,000 to 200,000 clones, with 90% to 95% found just once. The sample comes from a study of T cell responses to AZD1222 COVID-19 vaccine. Points from the study as a whole: Mostly white British, mostly female donors; authors suggested clonal diversity may be underestimated.

Trimming cost V 5 bases and J 3 bases, with 11 bases left between them. Looked up from germline, CDR1 is MNHEY and CDR2 is SVGAGI. The CDR3 contains 14 residues. The TCR originated in an adult in good health. Sequencing used peripheral blood, obtained on day 0 of AZD1222 vaccination. The genes are TRBV6-5 and TRBJ1-5; D perhaps matches TRBD1 (6 bases). CDR3 residues: CASSPGVANQPQHF. CDR3 in DNA: TGTGCCAGCAGTCCAGGGGTCGCCAATCAGCCCCAGCATTTT.